Following are 4 T cell receptor beta chains from one sample sequenced in a study of CD8 T cells in ankylosing spondylitis. Points from the study as a whole: For ankylosing spondylitis blood, a TCR beta motif of 7 or 8 highly homologous variants appeared characteristic.

TCRdb re-called the 5' RACE reads through MiXCR, storing one row per CDR3 protein. The table includes hundreds of thousands of distinct CDR3 sequences, 12% detected once. Antigen specificity for these receptors is unknown. The sample was blood, either unsorted or a sorted T cell fraction (not recorded which). The receptors derive from a male donor with ankylosing spondylitis.

The J gene is TRBJ2-1, the V gene TRBV30, with unresolved D. There are 12 residues in the CDR3. V was trimmed by 2 bases and J by 3 bases, leaving 5 bases between them. Germline CDR1 and CDR2: GTSNPN and SVGIG (reference sequence). CDR3 region: CAWSPFYNEQFF. DNA of the CDR3: TGTGCCTGGAGTCCCTTCTACAATGAGCAGTTCTTC.

This clonotype was recorded many times. The chain combines TRBV12-3 or TRBV12-4 with TRBJ2-1; 13 bases line up with TRBD2. The CDR3 runs 15 residues. Germline trimming cut 2 bases from V and 8 bases from J; bases unmatched to any gene: 3. CDR3 sequence (DNA): TGTGCCAGCAGTTTAAGGACTAGCGGGGGCGATGAGCAGTTCTTC. Its protein product is CASSLRTSGGDEQFF.

V and J are TRBV20-1 and TRBJ2-7, with 8 nucleotides matching TRBD2. This CDR3 has 13 amino acids. V lost 5 bases to trimming and J lost 4 bases; unmatched junction nucleotides: 7. Germline V gives CDR1 DFQATT, CDR2 SNEGSKA (reference sequence). CDR3 DNA sequence: TGCAGTGCTCTGAGCGGGAGTCGGTACGAGCAGTACTTC. Translated, it gives CSALSGSRYEQYF.

This clonotype was counted between two and nine times. One junction end does not reproduce the germline sequence, and a read error may be involved. The chain links TRBV6-1 to TRBJ1-1, with D perhaps matching TRBD1 (5 bases). Germline CDR1 is MNHNS and CDR2 is SASEGT. The CDR3 covers 13 residues. The CDR3 is CASREAWGTEAFF. The CDR3 DNA is TGTGCCAGCAGGGAAGCGTGGGGGACTGAAGCTTTCTTT.